This T cell receptor (beta chain) is from a study of identical twins (dated by TCRdb to the mid-2010s). At the level of the whole study: TCR alpha and beta repertoires from monozygotic twins, unrelated adults of various ages and cord blood were deep-sequenced to test whether fetal clonotypes persist. To rule out contamination, the twin experiments were replicated at different times with different library preparation protocols. The study at large found these results: In beta out-of-frame sequences, excess twin sharing was weaker, because having fewer shared sequences lowered the signal-to-noise ratio. Compared with coincidental sharing between unrelated individuals, an excess of low generation-probability sequences was observed among out-of-frame TCR alpha sequences shared between twins. Abundant cord blood beta clonotypes had fewer insertions, young adult naive repertoires showed a similar but weaker trend, and memory repertoires showed no such trend. Because the same donors could not be followed over many years, the conclusions relied on cross-sectional statistical analysis. Zero-insertion analyses could be partly confounded by invariant T cells such as MAIT and iNKT, although diverse VJ usage argued against such confounding for most clonotypes. Out-of-frame TCR alpha sharing in monozygotic twins was systematically underestimated by recombination models, whereas sharing between unrelated individuals was in agreement with the recombination models.

Only healthy Caucasian donors were included. Miltenyi CD45RO+ enrichment and human naive T-cell isolation kits were used to isolate memory (CD45RO+) and naive T cells from PBMC. The library was built by means of 5' RACE. Sequenced on an Illumina HiSeq 2000. Template switching added a universal primer binding site, and the final cDNA carried a unique molecular identifier that allowed TCR cDNA molecules to be counted accurately. First-strand cDNA for TCR alpha and beta chains was synthesized from specific primers in the conserved constant-segment region. To control for contamination, every cDNA library carried two barcodes: a SMART-Mk sample barcode plus Illumina barcodes. Two successive PCR steps introduced TruSeq adapter sequences along with Illumina sample barcodes. The TCR alpha and beta cDNA libraries were sequenced on the Illumina HiSeq platform using custom primers. The source study handled its data this way. Unique molecular identifiers were extracted from raw reads with MiGEC, and CDR3 positions were determined with MiXCR. Recombination models were inferred per individual with the repgenHMM and IGoR tools using an EM algorithm. The tcR package in R was used for shared clonotype analysis, with sharing normalized by the product of cloneset sizes. To study raw recombination free of thymic and clonal selection effects, out-of-frame nonproductive sequences were analyzed. TCRdb applied fastp at Q25 and MiXCR to the public reads, then kept only in-frame beta chains. Rows with a matching CDR3 protein are joined into one entry that keeps the most common DNA and genes. These V and J calls are TCRdb output, not the study's own analysis. Recorded for this sample are roughly 250,000 distinct CDR3 sequences; more than 13% of them occurred a single time. The ten largest clones add up to 7% to 9.5% of the sample.

Concerning this clonotype: Its antigen has not been determined. No much larger clone exists at a distance of one base, and base qualities are not known.

Inclusive of the bounding cysteine and phenylalanine, the CDR3 is 13 residues long. Only the CDR3 region is kept as DNA, spanning 39 bases read in frame from base 1. V loses 7 bases of germline sequence and J loses 8 bases, and the interval between the two ends is 17 bases. The TCR comes from a woman under 30 in good health. The chain uses TRBV12-3 or TRBV12-4 and TRBJ1-2; TRBD1 could be the D gene, as 6 bases match. The sequenced sample was memory (CD45RO+) T cells sorted from blood. The cell subset or site label, read with the paper, signifies: CD45RO+ enriched T cells. Here the CDR3 is given as CASTVGGVKGYTF. The sequenced DNA is TGTGCCAGCACCGTAGGGGGGGTCAAGGGCTACACCTTC.